The rows below give T cell receptor beta chains drawn from one sample of a study of blood T cell repertoires in COVID-19. Produced via immunoSEQ multiplex PCR; TCRdb's table is partial and in-frame only. The table shows approximately 350,000 clones, with around nine tenths occurring only once. The source material was peripheral blood. The receptor set was obtained from a woman aged 18-29 years who had recovered from COVID-19. CDR3s include the opening cysteine and the closing phenylalanine or tryptophan. D genes are given only for firm matches. Only some rows state a clone size, as once, few, many or a class for expanded clones.

. TRBJ2-3 TRBV12-3/TRBV12-4 once TGTGCCAGCAGATCAGGGGGGACAGATACGCAGTATTTT CASRSGGTDTQYF
. TRBJ2-2 TRBV19 few TGTGCCAGTAGTATAGAAAACAGGGAGGGCACCGGGGAGCTGTTTTTT CASSIENREGTGELFF
TRBD1 TRBJ1-6 TRBV27 . TGTGCCAGCAGTCCGGGACAGGGAACCGGGAGTAATTCACCCCTCCACTTT CASSPGQGTGSNSPLHF
. TRBJ1-1 TRBV7-2 . TGTGCCAGCAGCTTAGTGTCTTCCACTGAAGCTTTCTTT CASSLVSSTEAFF
. TRBJ2-2 TRBV7-9 . TGTGCCAGCAGCTCGACAGGCGGACAGACCACCGGGGAGCTGTTTTTT CASSSTGGQTTGELFF
. TRBJ2-1 TRBV9 . TGTGCCAGCAGCGTAGCAGTATACCATCTAGATGGAATAGAGCAGTTCTTC CASSVAVYHLDGIEQFF
. TRBJ1-2 TRBV27 . TGTGCCAGCAGTCTCAAAGGGGCCGGGTATGGCTACACCTTC CASSLKGAGYGYTF
. TRBJ2-3 TRBV6-2/TRBV6-3 . TGTGCCAGCAGTAGACGGCTCGGGACAGATACGCAGTATTTT CASSRRLGTDTQYF
. TRBJ2-3 TRBV5-8 . TGTGCCAGCAGCCAAGCTAGCACAGATACGCAGTATTTT CASSQASTDTQYF
TRBD2 TRBJ2-1 TRBV30 . TGTGCCTGGAGTGCCTGGACTAGCGGATACAATGAGCAGTTCTTC CAWSAWTSGYNEQFF
. TRBJ1-6 TRBV4-1 . TGCGCCAGCAGCCATTTGCCGAGCTCCTATAATTCACCCCTCCACTTT CASSHLPSSYNSPLHF
TRBD2 TRBJ2-1 TRBV5-4 . TGTGCCAGCAGCTCACATGGGACGGGGGGTTACAATGAGCAGTTCTTC CASSSHGTGGYNEQFF
. TRBJ1-3 TRBV6-2/TRBV6-3 . TGTGCCAGCAGTCGTGACTCGACCTCTGGAAACACCATATATTTT CASSRDSTSGNTIYF
TRBD1 TRBJ1-2 TRBV24-1 . TGTGCCACAGCGGACAGGGTCGGTGGCTACACCTTC CATADRVGGYTF
. TRBJ2-1 TRBV19 . TGTGCCAGTAGTCCAAACAATGAGCAGTTCTTC CASSPNNEQFF
TRBD1 TRBJ1-1 TRBV6-5 . TGTGCCAGCAGGGGGACAGAGCCTAACACTGAAGCTTTCTTT CASRGTEPNTEAFF
. TRBJ2-1 TRBV6-2/TRBV6-3 . TGTGCCAGCAGTCAGACTGAAGGTTCCTACAATGAGCAGTTCTTC CASSQTEGSYNEQFF
. TRBJ2-5 TRBV10-3 . TGTGCCATCAGTGAGTCACTTTGGGAGACCCAGTACTTC CAISESLWETQYF